Included here is one T cell receptor beta chain sequence, with context. The antigen is not known. The sample is drawn from a study of shared clonotypes between healthy human individuals. Overall study: Aged 18 to 49, the donors were two women and three men. The study used three CD4 naive, three CD4 memory, two CD8 naive and one CD8 memory plate per donor. Findings and caveats of the study: When naive CD4 clonotypes were compared across several donors, about 4.8% were shared.

The CDR3 totals 13 residues. After removal of 6 bases from V and 6 bases from J, the junction contained 6 bases not matched to a gene. The germline gives CDR1 SNHLY, CDR2 FYNNEI. TCRdb keeps only in-frame clones here, not all; method: immunoSEQ multiplex PCR. The repertoire holds millions of clones, with 90% to 95% as singletons. The TCR comes from a man younger than 30 in good health. V and J are TRBV2 and TRBJ2-3; 7 positions agree with TRBD1. Sequenced input: naive CD4+ T cells sorted from blood. Regarding subset: CD45RA+ positively selected. The CDR3 bases are TGTGCCAGCAGCGCCGACAGGGCGGATACGCAGTATTTT. Protein: CASSADRADTQYF.